This TCR beta chain was sequenced in a study of beta chain features in type 1 diabetes. Isolation of CD4+ naive, central memory, regulatory and stem cell-like memory cells was achieved by sorting via CD45RO/CCR7/CD25/CD127/CD95/CD27. Purity (above 95%) was reached by all sorted populations. The sequenced template was cDNA made from the entire isolated RNA. Clones were sequenced by immunoSEQ multiplex PCR, and TCRdb holds only the in-frame ones, with some missing. This sample yields about 700,000 clones, of which under 15% are seen a single time; roughly 0.022% belongs to the top ten. This clone was recorded a few times. What it binds is unknown. Overall study results and limits: Across all four CD4+ subsets, people with type 1 diabetes showed modestly shorter TCRB CDR3s.

This CDR3 region has 14 residues. Trimming stripped 3 bases from V and 2 bases from J, with 9 bases between. CDR1 and CDR2 (germline): SEHNR, FQNEAQ (reference sequence). This receptor was obtained from a man aged 18-30 years with type 1 diabetes. Material: naive CD4+ T cells from blood. This sequence joins TRBV7-9 and TRBJ2-3; D might be TRBD2 (6 bases). The chain's CDR3 is CASSLGGTTDTQYF. CDR3 in DNA: TGTGCCAGCAGCTTGGGGGGAACCACAGATACGCAGTATTTT.